One and the same sample provided the 2 T cell receptor beta chains below, sequenced in a study of identical twins. TCRdb re-called the 5' RACE reads through MiXCR, storing one row per CDR3 protein. This table holds some 500,000 distinct CDR3 sequences, 9% to 10% found once. These records were also assigned to another study, of yellow fever vaccine responses in identical twins.

The sequencing input was PBMCs. Receptors originate from a woman aged 18-29 years in good health.

This clonotype was detected ten times or more. This sequence joins TRBV7-9 and TRBJ2-1; 7 nucleotides line up with TRBD1. Trimming removed 0 bases from V and 4 bases from J; junction bases left unmatched: 6. CDR1 and CDR2 (germline): SEHNR, FQNEAQ (reference sequence). The length of the CDR3 is 16 residues. The CDR3 loop reads CASSLAGTAFYNEQFF. As DNA, the CDR3 is TGTGCCAGCAGCTTAGCTGGGACAGCATTTTACAATGAGCAGTTCTTC.

This clonotype has a count of ten or more. The chain carries TRBV15 and TRBJ2-7; no definite D call. The CDR3 is made up of 14 amino acids. With 0 bases removed from V and 3 bases from J, the gap between germline ends came to 9 bases. The germline V gene has CDR1 LNHNV and CDR2 YYDKDF (reference sequence). In DNA form, the CDR3 reads TGTGCCACCAGCAGAGATCGGAACAGCTACGAGCAGTACTTC. This encodes CATSRDRNSYEQYF.